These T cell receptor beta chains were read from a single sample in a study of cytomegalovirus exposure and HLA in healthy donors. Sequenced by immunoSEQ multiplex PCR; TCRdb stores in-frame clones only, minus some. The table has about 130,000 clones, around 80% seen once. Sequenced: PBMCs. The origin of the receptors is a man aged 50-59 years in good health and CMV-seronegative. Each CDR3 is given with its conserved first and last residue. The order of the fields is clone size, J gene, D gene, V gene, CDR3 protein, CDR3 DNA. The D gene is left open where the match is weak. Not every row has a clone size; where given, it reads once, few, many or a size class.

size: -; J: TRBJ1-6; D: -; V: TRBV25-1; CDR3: CASSETRNSPLHF; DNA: TGTGCCAGCAGTGAAACGAGGAATTCACCCCTCCACTTT
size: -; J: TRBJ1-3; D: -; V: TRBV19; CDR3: CASSQGLTGNTIYF; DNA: TGTGCCAGTAGTCAGGGGCTTACTGGAAACACCATATATTTT
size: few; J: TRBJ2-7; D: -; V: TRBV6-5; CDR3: CASRSGARALYEQYF; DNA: TGTGCCAGCAGAAGTGGGGCCAGGGCCCTGTACGAGCAGTACTTC
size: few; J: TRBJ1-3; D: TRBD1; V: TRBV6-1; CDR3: CASTDYGQATLGGNTIYF; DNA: TGTGCCAGCACTGACTACGGACAGGCAACTCTGGGGGGAAACACCATATATTTT
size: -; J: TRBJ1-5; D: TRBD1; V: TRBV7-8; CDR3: CASSTSGQSQVQPQHF; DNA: TGTGCCAGCAGCACGTCGGGACAGTCACAGGTGCAGCCCCAGCATTTT
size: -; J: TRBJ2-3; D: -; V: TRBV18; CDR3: CASSISGGTDTQYF; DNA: TGTGCCAGCTCAATCTCCGGGGGCACAGATACGCAGTATTTT
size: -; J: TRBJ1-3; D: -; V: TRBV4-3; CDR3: CASSPRGLGGNTIYF; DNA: TGCGCCAGCAGCCCTAGGGGGTTGGGAGGAAACACCATATATTTT
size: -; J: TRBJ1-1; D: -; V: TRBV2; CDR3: CASASSYYTEAFF; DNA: TGTGCCAGCGCGTCAAGTTACTACACTGAAGCTTTCTTT
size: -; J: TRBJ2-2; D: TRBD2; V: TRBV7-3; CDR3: CASSLRGTSPGELFF; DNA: TGTGCCAGCAGCTTACGTGGGACTAGCCCCGGGGAGCTGTTTTTT
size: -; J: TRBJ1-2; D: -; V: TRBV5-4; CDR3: CASSLKQGYYGYTF; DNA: TGTGCCAGCAGCTTGAAGCAGGGCTACTATGGCTACACCTTC
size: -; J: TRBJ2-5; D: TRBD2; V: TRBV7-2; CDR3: CASSLDSRAGGLETQYF; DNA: TGTGCCAGCAGCTTAGACTCCCGAGCGGGGGGACTAGAGACCCAGTACTTC
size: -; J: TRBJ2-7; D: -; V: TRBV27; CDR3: CASSYSDSTYEQYF; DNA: TGTGCCAGCAGTTATAGTGACTCAACCTACGAGCAGTACTTC
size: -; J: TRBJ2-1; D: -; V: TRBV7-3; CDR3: CASSLSGGLGNEQFF; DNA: TGTGCCAGCAGCTTAAGCGGGGGCCTCGGGAATGAGCAGTTCTTC
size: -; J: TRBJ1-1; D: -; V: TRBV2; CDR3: CASSPQTVPEAFF; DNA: TGTGCCAGCAGTCCTCAGACAGTCCCTGAAGCTTTCTTT
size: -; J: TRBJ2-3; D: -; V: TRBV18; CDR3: CASSPSSTDTQYF; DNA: TGTGCCAGCTCTCCCTCTAGCACAGATACGCAGTATTTT
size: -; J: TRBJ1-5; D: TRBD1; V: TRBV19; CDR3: CASSIGDRGRGQPQHF; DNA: TGTGCCAGTAGTATTGGGGACAGGGGGCGAGGGCAGCCCCAGCATTTT
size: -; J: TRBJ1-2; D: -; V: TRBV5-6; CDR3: CASSLERPGVGGYTF; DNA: TGTGCCAGCAGCTTGGAAAGGCCAGGGGTTGGTGGCTACACCTTC
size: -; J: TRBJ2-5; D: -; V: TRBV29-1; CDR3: CSAMRAAQETQYF; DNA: TGCAGCGCTATGAGAGCGGCCCAAGAGACCCAGTACTTC
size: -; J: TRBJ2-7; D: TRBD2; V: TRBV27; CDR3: CASRVTSGQTYEQYF; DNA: TGTGCCAGCAGGGTGACTAGCGGGCAAACCTACGAGCAGTACTTC
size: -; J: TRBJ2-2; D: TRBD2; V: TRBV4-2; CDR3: CASSWRGETGELFF; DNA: TGTGCCAGCAGCTGGCGGGGGGAGACCGGGGAGCTGTTTTTT
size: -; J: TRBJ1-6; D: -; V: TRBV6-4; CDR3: CASSDPTGDGSSYNSPLHF; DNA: TGTGCCAGCAGTGACCCAACGGGGGACGGGAGCTCCTATAATTCACCCCTCCACTTT
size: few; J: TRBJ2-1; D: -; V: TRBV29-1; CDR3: CSVEVEGLRNEQFF; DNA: TGCAGCGTTGAAGTAGAGGGTCTTCGGAATGAGCAGTTCTTC
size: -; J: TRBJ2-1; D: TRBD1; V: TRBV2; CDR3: CASGGQGAGNEQFF; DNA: TGTGCCAGCGGGGGACAGGGGGCAGGCAATGAGCAGTTCTTC
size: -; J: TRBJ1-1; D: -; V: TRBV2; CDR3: CASSGEGENTEAFF; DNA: TGTGCCAGCAGTGGCGAGGGGGAGAACACTGAAGCTTTCTTT
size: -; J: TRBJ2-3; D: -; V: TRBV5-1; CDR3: CASSLVTGIYTDTQYF; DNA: TGCGCCAGCAGCTTGGTAACAGGAATATACACAGATACGCAGTATTTT
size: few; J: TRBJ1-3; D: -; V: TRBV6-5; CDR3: CASSYKGSSGNTIYF; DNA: TGTGCCAGCAGTTACAAAGGGAGCTCTGGAAACACCATATATTTT
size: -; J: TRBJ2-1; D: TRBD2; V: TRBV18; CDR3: CASSQLAGSYNEQFF; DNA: TGTGCCAGCTCACAACTAGCGGGTTCCTACAATGAGCAGTTCTTC
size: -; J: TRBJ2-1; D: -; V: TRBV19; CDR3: CASSIQGYNEQFF; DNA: TGTGCCAGTAGTATACAGGGATACAATGAGCAGTTCTTC
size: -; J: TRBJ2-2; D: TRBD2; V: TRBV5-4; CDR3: CASSYGAGDTGELFF; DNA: TGTGCCAGCAGCTATGGAGCGGGGGACACCGGGGAGCTGTTTTTT
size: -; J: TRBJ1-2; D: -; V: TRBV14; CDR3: CASSQVASGYTF; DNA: TGTGCCAGCAGCCAAGTTGCCAGTGGCTACACCTTC
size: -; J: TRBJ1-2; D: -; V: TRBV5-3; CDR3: CARRWGETDYGYTF; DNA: TGTGCCAGAAGGTGGGGGGAGACAGACTATGGCTACACCTTC
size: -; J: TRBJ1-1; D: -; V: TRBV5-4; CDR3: CASSFYQGHEAFF; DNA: TGTGCCAGCAGCTTTTACCAGGGCCATGAAGCTTTCTTT
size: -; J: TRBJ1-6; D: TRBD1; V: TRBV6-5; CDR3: CASSRQGSSPLHF; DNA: TGTGCCAGCAGCCGACAGGGTTCTTCACCCCTCCACTTT
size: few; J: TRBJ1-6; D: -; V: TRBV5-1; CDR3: CASSWEQGRSPLHF; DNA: TGCGCCAGCAGCTGGGAACAGGGACGCTCACCCCTCCACTTT
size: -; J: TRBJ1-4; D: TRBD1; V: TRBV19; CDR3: CASTTGTANEKLFF; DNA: TGTGCCAGTACAACCGGGACAGCTAATGAAAAACTGTTTTTT
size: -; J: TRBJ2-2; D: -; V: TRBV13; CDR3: CASNQQLTGELFF; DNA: TGTGCCAGCAACCAACAGCTAACCGGGGAGCTGTTTTTT
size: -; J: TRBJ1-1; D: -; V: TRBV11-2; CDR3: CASSLVRGTEAFF; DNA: TGTGCCAGCAGCTTAGTACGGGGCACTGAAGCTTTCTTT
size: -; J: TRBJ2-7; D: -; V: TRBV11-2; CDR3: CASSFGEFITYEQYF; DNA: TGTGCCAGCAGCTTTGGAGAATTTATAACCTACGAGCAGTACTTC
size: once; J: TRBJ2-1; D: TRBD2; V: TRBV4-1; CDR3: CASSQGTSYNEQFF; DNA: TGCGCCAGCAGCCAGGGGACTAGTTACAATGAGCAGTTCTTC
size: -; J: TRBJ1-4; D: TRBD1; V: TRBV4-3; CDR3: CASSQWTGTEKLFF; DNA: TGCGCCAGCAGCCAGTGGACAGGGACTGAAAAACTGTTTTTT
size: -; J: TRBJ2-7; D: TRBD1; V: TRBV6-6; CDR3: CASREPGQGTYEQYF; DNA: TGTGCCAGCAGAGAGCCGGGACAGGGAACCTACGAGCAGTACTTC
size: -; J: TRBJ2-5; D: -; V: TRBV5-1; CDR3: CASSSQSGGGETQYF; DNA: TGCGCCAGCAGCTCCCAGTCGGGGGGCGGCGAGACCCAGTACTTC
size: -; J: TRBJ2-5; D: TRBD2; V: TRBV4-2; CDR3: CASSQDLGRGGRETQYF; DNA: TGTGCCAGCAGCCAAGATCTGGGGCGGGGGGGCCGGGAGACCCAGTACTTC
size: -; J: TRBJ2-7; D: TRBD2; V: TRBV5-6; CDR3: CASSLALAASYEQYF; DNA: TGTGCCAGCAGCTTGGCACTAGCGGCTTCCTACGAGCAGTACTTC
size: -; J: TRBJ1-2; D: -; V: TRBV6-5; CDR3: CASGRDSYGYTF; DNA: TGTGCCAGCGGCCGGGACTCCTATGGCTACACCTTC
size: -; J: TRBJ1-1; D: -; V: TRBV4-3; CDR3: CASSQDVVGRREAFF; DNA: TGCGCCAGCAGCCAAGATGTGGTAGGGAGAAGGGAAGCTTTCTTT
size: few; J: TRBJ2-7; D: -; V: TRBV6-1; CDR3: CASRRSSYEQYF; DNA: TGTGCCAGCAGGAGAAGCTCCTACGAGCAGTACTTC
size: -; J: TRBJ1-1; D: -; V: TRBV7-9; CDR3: CASSLGETEAFF; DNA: TGTGCCAGCAGCTTAGGCGAAACTGAAGCTTTCTTT
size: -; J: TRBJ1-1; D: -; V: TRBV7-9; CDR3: CASSLVGAVNTVAFF; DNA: TGTGCCAGCAGCTTAGTTGGCGCGGTGAACACTGTAGCTTTCTTT
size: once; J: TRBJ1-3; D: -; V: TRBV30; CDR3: CAWSVNGNTIYF; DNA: TGTGCCTGGAGTGTTAATGGAAACACCATATATTTT
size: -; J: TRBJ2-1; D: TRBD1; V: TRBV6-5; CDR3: CASSFRTGYNEQFF; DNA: TGTGCCAGCAGCTTCCGGACAGGGTACAATGAGCAGTTCTTC
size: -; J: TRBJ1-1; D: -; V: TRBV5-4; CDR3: CASSRSQGTEAFF; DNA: TGTGCCAGCAGCCGGAGCCAGGGCACTGAAGCTTTCTTT
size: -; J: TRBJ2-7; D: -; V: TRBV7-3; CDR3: CASSWAGDRFAYEQYF; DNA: TGTGCCAGCAGCTGGGCGGGGGACAGGTTTGCCTACGAGCAGTACTTC
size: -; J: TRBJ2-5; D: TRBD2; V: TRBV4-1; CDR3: CASSQDGGRGGGQYF; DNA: TGCGCCAGCAGCCAAGATGGGGGACGCGGGGGTGGCCAGTACTTC
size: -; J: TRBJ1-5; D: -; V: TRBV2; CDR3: CASSEGISSNQPQHF; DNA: TGTGCCAGCAGTGAGGGCATATCTAGCAATCAGCCCCAGCATTTT
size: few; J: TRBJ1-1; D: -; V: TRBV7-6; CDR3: CASSLEQSNTEAFF; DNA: TGTGCCAGCAGCTTAGAACAGTCGAACACTGAAGCTTTCTTT
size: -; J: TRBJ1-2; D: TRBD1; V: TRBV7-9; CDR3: CASSPLGRGQNNYGYTF; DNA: TGTGCCAGCAGCCCACTCGGCAGGGGGCAAAATAACTATGGCTACACCTTC
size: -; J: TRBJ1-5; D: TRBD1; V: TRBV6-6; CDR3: CASSTTGGEGQPQHF; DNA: TGTGCCAGCAGTACTACAGGGGGTGAGGGTCAGCCCCAGCATTTT
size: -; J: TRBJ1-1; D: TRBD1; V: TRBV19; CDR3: CASSDRQGWTEAFF; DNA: TGTGCCAGTAGTGACCGACAGGGTTGGACTGAAGCTTTCTTT